This T cell receptor beta chain was observed in a study of vaccination and CD4 T cells after COVID-19. Study-wide context: Six males and four females, two Hispanic, made up the convalescents.

In this sample, this clonotype turned up a few times. What it binds is not known. Treatment here: roughly 10-day PBMC culture with coronavirus spike peptide pools or control peptides (ViraFEST assay). V gave up 3 bases and J gave up 4 bases, with 24 bases separating them. The CDR3 contains 18 residues. CDR1 is LNHNV and CDR2 is YYDKDF in the germline V gene (reference sequence). Scientists ran DNA taken from cultured CD4+ T cells through the Oncomine TCR Beta short-read assay for sequencing. Genomic DNA was taken out of cultured CD4+ T cells by extraction. TCRdb re-called the PCR reads with MiXCR, one entry per CDR3 protein. The sample carries more than 15,000 distinct CDR3 sequences, roughly two fifths recorded once.

The receptor's source is a human donor who received a COVID-19 vaccine. The sample consisted of CD4+ T cells from blood, cultured in vitro, taken before SARS-CoV-2 vaccination. The chain couples TRBV15 to TRBJ1-2; possible D gene TRBD1, 6 bases. The CDR3 nucleotides are TGTGCCACCAGCAGCACAACCGGGACACACGTTTCCGTCTATGGCTACACCTTC. This translates into CATSSTTGTHVSVYGYTF.